This T cell receptor beta chain emerged from a study of T cells in Graves' hyperthyroidism and ophthalmopathy. Overall study context: Before any treatment, at initial diagnosis, peripheral blood was collected. The study's findings and limits: Blood also held most thyroid clonotypes expanded beyond 0.001.

Any patient presenting with uncontrolled infection, other autoimmune disease, pregnancy or lactation was left out. The PBMCs were taken from less than 11 ml of fresh peripheral blood. Ten or more counts support this clonotype. Its antigen is undetermined. This CDR3 contains 16 residues. The germline gives CDR1 SQVTM, CDR2 ANQGSEA. V was clipped by 2 bases and J by 4 bases; unmatched bases: 12. RNA transcripts were the template for amplifying TCR beta CDR3 regions. A set of HTBI primers served as the primers for a first-round RT-PCR of the TCR CDR3. From the multiplex PCR reads, TCRdb called clonotypes with MiXCR, one entry per CDR3 protein. The table has more than 500,000 distinct CDR3 sequences, around 13% seen once.

Sequencing input: blood. The chain joins TRBV29-1 to TRBJ1-2, with 8 bases that match TRBD1. The sequence came from a middle-aged woman with Graves' hyperthyroidism. In nucleotides, the CDR3 is TGCAGCGTTGAAAAGCCCCAGGGACAGGACAGCTATGGCTACACCTTC. Translation gives CSVEKPQGQDSYGYTF.